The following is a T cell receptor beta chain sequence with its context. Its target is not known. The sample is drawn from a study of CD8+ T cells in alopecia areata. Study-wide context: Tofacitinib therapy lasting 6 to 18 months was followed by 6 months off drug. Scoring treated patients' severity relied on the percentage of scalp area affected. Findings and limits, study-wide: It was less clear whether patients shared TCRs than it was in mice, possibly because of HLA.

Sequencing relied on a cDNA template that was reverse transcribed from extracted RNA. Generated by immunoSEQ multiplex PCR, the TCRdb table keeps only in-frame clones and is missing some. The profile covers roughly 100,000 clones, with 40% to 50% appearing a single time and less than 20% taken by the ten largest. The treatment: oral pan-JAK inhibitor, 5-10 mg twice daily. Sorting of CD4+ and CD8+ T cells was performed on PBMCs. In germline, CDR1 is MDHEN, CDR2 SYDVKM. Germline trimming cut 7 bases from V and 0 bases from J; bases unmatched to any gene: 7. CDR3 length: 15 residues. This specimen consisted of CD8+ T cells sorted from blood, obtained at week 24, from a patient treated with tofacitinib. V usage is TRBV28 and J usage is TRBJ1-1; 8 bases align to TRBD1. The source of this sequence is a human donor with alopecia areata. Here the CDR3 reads CASTRTGLVNTEAFF. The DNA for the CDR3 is TGTGCCAGCACACGGACAGGGCTAGTGAACACTGAAGCTTTCTTT.